This T cell receptor beta chain was sequenced in a study of shared clonotypes between healthy human individuals. Findings of the study overall: Non-shared clonotypes displayed generation probabilities falling below those of clonotypes present in all four donors. Sharing across four donors was highest in naive CD4 (around 5%) and lowest in memory CD8 (around 0.4%).

Notes on this clone: Its antigen is not identified.

The ends lost 6 bases at V and 6 bases at J; junction bases unmatched: 7. Looked up from germline, CDR1 is MNHNS and CDR2 is SASEGT. This CDR3 region has 13 residues. Caucasian adults living in Nashville, Tennessee, provided all samples. Using immunoSEQ multiplex PCR, the repertoire was profiled, and TCRdb retains in-frame clones only, with some absent. There are about 2.4 million clones in the sample; over 85% occur only once, and roughly 0.39% lies in the top ten. This receptor was identified in a man aged 18 to 29 in good health. Some clones in this sample may be carry-over from other donors' samples. The rearrangement joins TRBV6-1 to TRBJ2-7, with 8 bases lining up with TRBD2. The sample consisted of naive CD4+ T cells from PBMCs. Subset noted: CD45RA+ positively selected. The CDR3, as DNA: TGTGCCAGCAGAATTGGACTAGCTCGCGAGCAGTACTTC. Residues: CASRIGLAREQYF.